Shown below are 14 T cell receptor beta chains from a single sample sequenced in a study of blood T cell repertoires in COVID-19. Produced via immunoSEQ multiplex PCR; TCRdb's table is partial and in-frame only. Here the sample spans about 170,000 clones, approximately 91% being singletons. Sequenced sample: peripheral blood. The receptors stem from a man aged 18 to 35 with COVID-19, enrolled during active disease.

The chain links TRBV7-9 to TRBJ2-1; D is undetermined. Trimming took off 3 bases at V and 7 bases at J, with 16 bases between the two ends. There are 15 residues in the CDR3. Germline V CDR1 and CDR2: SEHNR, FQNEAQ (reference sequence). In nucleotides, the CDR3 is TGTGCCAGCAGCTTGATAGTAGGAGTATTGAATGAGCAGTTCTTC. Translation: CASSLIVGVLNEQFF.

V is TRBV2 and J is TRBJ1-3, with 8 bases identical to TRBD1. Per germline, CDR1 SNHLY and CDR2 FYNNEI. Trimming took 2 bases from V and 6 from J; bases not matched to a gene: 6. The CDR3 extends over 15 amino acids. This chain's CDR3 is CASSERQGAVNTIYF. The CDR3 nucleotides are TGTGCCAGCAGTGAAAGGCAGGGGGCTGTAAACACCATATATTTT.

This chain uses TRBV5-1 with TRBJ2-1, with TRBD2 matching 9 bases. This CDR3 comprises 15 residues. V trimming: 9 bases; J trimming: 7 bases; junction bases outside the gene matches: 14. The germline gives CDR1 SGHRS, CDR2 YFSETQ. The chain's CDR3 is CATSPSGTSLNEQFF. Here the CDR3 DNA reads TGCGCCACCTCCCCCTCCGGGACTAGCTTGAATGAGCAGTTCTTC.

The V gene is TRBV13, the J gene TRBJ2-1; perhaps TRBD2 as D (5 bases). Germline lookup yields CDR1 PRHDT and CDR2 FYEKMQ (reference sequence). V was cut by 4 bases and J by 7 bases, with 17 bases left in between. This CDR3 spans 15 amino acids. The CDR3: CASSYVSGASNEQFF. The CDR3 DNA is TGTGCCAGCAGCTACGTAAGCGGCGCATCGAATGAGCAGTTCTTC.

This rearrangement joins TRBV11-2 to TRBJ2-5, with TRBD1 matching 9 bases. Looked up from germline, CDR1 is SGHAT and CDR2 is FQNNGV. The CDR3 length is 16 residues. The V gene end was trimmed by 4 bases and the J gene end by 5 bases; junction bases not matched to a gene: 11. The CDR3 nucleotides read TGTGCCAGCAGCTCCCCCCTGGACAGGGGTGGGGAGACCCAGTACTTC. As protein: CASSSPLDRGGETQYF. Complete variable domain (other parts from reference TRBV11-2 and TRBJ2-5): EAGVAQSPRYKIIEKRQSVAFWCNPISGHATLYWYQQILGQGPKLLIQFQNNGVVDDSQLPKDRFSAERLKGVDSTLKIQPAKLEDSAVYLCASSSPLDRGGETQYFGPGTRLLVL.

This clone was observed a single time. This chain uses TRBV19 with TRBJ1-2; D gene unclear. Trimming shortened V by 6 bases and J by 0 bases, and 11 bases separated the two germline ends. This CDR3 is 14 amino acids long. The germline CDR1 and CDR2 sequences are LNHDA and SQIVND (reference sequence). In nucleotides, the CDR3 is TGTGCCAGTAGAGAGGCCCCAGCTAACTATGGCTACACCTTC. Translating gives CASREAPANYGYTF.

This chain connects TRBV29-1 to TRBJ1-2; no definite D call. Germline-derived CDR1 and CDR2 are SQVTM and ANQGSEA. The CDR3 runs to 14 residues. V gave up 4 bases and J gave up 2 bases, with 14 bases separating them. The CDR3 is CSVVSAGGNYGYTF. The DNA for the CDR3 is TGCAGCGTTGTATCGGCAGGAGGGAACTATGGCTACACCTTC. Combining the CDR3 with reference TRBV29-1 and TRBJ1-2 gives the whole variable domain SAVISQKPSRDICQRGTSLTIQCQVDSQVTMMFWYRQQPGQSLTLIATANQGSEATYESGFVIDKFPISRPNLTFSTLTVSNMSPEDSSIYLCSVVSAGGNYGYTFGSGTRLTVV.

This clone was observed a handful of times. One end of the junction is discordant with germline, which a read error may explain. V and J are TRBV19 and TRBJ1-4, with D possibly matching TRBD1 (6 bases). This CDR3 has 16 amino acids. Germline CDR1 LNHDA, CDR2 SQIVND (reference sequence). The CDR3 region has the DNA TGTGCCAGTAGTAGGAGGACGCCAGGGGCGGATGAAAAACTGCTTTTT. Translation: CASSRRTPGADEKLLF.

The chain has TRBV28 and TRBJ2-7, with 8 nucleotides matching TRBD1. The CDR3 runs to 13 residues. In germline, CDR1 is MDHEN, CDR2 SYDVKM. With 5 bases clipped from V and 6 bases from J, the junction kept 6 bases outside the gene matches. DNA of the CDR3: TGTGCCAGCAGTCCAGGACAGGGATTCGAGCAGTACTTC. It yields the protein CASSPGQGFEQYF.

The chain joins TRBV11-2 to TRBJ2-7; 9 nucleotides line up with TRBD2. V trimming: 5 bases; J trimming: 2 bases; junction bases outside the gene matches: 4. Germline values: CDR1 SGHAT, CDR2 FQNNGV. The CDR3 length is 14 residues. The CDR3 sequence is CASSRTSDPYEQYF. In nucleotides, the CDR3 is TGTGCCAGCAGCCGGACTAGCGACCCCTACGAGCAGTACTTC.

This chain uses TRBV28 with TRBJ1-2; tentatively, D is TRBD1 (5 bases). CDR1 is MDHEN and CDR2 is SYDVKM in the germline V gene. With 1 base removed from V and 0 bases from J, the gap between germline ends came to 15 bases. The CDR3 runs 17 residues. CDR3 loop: CASSLSRGDGSNYGYTF. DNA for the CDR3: TGTGCCAGCAGTTTATCACGGGGGGATGGGTCTAACTATGGCTACACCTTC.

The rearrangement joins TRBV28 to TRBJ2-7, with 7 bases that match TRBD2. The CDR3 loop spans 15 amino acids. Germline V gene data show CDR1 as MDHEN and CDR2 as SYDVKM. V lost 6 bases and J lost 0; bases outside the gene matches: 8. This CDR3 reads CASRPSGDSSYEQYF. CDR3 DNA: TGTGCCAGCAGACCGAGCGGGGATAGCTCCTACGAGCAGTACTTC.

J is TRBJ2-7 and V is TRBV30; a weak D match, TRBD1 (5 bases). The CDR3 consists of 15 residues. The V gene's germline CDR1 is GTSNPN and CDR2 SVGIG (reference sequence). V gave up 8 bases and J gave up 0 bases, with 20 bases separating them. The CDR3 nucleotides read TGTGCCGGATCATTCCCAGGGCTGAGCTCCTACGAGCAGTACTTC. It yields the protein CAGSFPGLSSYEQYF.

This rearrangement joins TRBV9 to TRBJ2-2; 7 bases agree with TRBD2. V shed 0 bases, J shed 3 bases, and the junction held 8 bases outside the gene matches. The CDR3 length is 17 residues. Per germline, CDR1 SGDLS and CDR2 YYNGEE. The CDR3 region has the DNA TGTGCCAGCAGCGTAGCAACGGTCCTAGCGGACACCGGGGAGCTGTTTTTT. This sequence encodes CASSVATVLADTGELFF.